This TCR beta chain was captured by sequencing in a study of T cell changes during pregnancy in multiple sclerosis. Measured with immunoSEQ multiplex PCR; TCRdb has only the in-frame clones, and not every one. The data contain 90,000 to 120,000 clones, about 90% of them singletons. Germline loops: CDR1 SGHAT, CDR2 FQNNGV. Trimming stripped 7 bases from V and 0 bases from J, with 5 bases between. The length of the CDR3 is 12 residues. With respect to this clone: This sample also contains other DNA sequences that code for the same CDR3.

The clonotype comes from a female donor in good health, enrolled as a control in a pregnancy study. This chain joins TRBV11-2 and TRBJ2-3; no reliable D call. The sequencing here drew on peripheral blood, taken in the third trimester of pregnancy. CDR3 DNA sequence: TGTGCCAGCACCCCTAGCACAGATACGCAGTATTTT. This codes for CASTPSTDTQYF.